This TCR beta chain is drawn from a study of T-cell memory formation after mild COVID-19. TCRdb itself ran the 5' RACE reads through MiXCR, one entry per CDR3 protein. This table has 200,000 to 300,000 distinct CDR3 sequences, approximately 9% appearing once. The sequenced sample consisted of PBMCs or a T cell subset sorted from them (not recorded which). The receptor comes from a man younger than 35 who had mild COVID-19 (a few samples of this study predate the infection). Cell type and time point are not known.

The CDR3 loop reads CASSHRQGNGYTF. The CDR3 DNA sequence: TGTGCCAGCAGCCACAGACAGGGTAATGGCTACACCTTC. The V call is TRBV3-1, the J call TRBJ1-2, with 7 bases fitting TRBD1. Germline V CDR1 and CDR2: LGHDT, YNNKEL (reference sequence). The CDR3 runs 13 residues. V lost 3 bases and J lost 6; bases outside the gene matches: 4.